One and the same sample provided the 12 T cell receptor beta chains below, sequenced in a study of PD-L1 blockade in urothelial cancer. Repertoires were generated with immunoSEQ multiplex PCR, while TCRdb's copy carries only in-frame clones and drops some. The top ten clones hold around 3% of a sample with roughly 29,000 clones, less than 90% of them seen once. Noted time point: peripheral blood 6 weeks after treatment start. The specimen was PBMCs, collected around atezolizumab (anti-PD-L1) treatment. The receptors shown here come from a man aged 70 or older with urothelial cancer.

The chain joins TRBV28 to TRBJ2-1; 7 positions agree with TRBD2. Germline CDR1 MDHEN, CDR2 SYDVKM. This CDR3 spans 15 amino acids. V lost 2 bases, J lost 10 bases, and 11 bases stayed unmatched. CDR3 DNA: TGTGCCAGCAGTTTAGGCGGCGGGGGTTTTGGGGAGCAGTTCTTC. Its translation: CASSLGGGGFGEQFF.

The chain has TRBV9 and TRBJ2-7; 7 nucleotides line up with TRBD1. The CDR3 consists of 12 residues. V lost 7 bases and J lost 0; bases outside the gene matches: 1. In germline, CDR1 is SGDLS, CDR2 YYNGEE. CDR3 protein: CASGTDSYEQYF. In DNA form, the CDR3 reads TGTGCCAGCGGGACAGACTCCTACGAGCAGTACTTC.

V is TRBV7-8 and J is TRBJ2-7, with a weak D call TRBD2 (6 bases). This CDR3 comprises 16 residues. Trimming removed 3 bases at V and 3 bases at J, with 18 bases between. Germline CDR1 SGHVS, CDR2 FQNEAQ. The CDR3 here is CASSFAAGSGLYEQYF. In DNA form, the CDR3 reads TGTGCCAGCAGCTTTGCAGCGGGCAGCGGGCTCTACGAGCAGTACTTC.

The CDR3 loop is CASSSHSSGTDTQYF. Here the CDR3 DNA reads TGTGCCAGCAGTTCCCATTCTAGCGGCACAGATACGCAGTATTTT. The V call is TRBV28, the J call TRBJ2-3; perhaps TRBD2 as D (6 bases). Deletions cut 4 bases from V and 1 base from J, with 12 bases between. CDR1 is MDHEN and CDR2 is SYDVKM in the germline V gene. The CDR3 sequence is 15 residues long.

This clone has only a few counts. The rearrangement uses TRBV9 and TRBJ2-3; possibly TRBD1 for D (6 bases). Germline CDR1 SGDLS, CDR2 YYNGEE. The CDR3 has 15 amino acids. The germline V and J ends were trimmed by 1 base and 0 bases, with 9 bases remaining between them. In DNA, the CDR3 is TGTGCCAGCAGCGTACAGGGGTTTAGCACAGATACGCAGTATTTT. This gives the protein CASSVQGFSTDTQYF.

V and J are TRBV18 and TRBJ2-6; TRBD1 is a possible D gene (6 bases). Germline CDR1 is KGHSH and CDR2 is LQKENI. The CDR3 is made up of 17 amino acids. The V end was cut by 6 bases, the J end by 2 bases, with 17 bases between. In nucleotides, the CDR3 is TGTGCCAGCTCGACAGTGAGGGGGAGTGCTGGGGCCAACGTCCTGACTTTC. Translated, it gives CASSTVRGSAGANVLTF.

The V and J genes are TRBV5-5 and TRBJ2-7; no definite D call. CDR3 length: 13 residues. V was trimmed by 1 base and J by 0 bases, leaving 5 bases between them. CDR1 is SGHKS, CDR2 YYEKEE, per germline (reference sequence). The CDR3, as DNA: TGTGCCAGCAGCTTGTCTAACTCCTACGAGCAGTACTTC. Translating gives CASSLSNSYEQYF.

The J gene is TRBJ2-7, the V gene TRBV18, with 7 nucleotides matching TRBD1. The CDR3 runs 16 residues. The V gene end was trimmed by 3 bases and the J gene end by 5 bases; junction bases not matched to a gene: 13. Germline lookup yields CDR1 KGHSH and CDR2 LQKENI. DNA of the CDR3: TGTGCCAGCTCACCCTCCCCGACAGGGTTTGGAGACGAGCAGTACTTC. This translates into CASSPSPTGFGDEQYF.

The chain uses TRBV7-9 and TRBJ1-2, with D possibly matching TRBD1 (6 bases). Germline V gene data show CDR1 as SEHNR and CDR2 as FQNEAQ (reference sequence). The CDR3 covers 13 residues. V lost 3 bases, J lost 6 bases, and 11 bases lay in between. CDR3 loop: CASSFQGQDGYTF. For the CDR3, the DNA is TGTGCCAGCAGCTTCCAGGGGCAAGATGGCTACACCTTC.

CDR3 residues: CASSPGGGTDTQYF. CDR3 nucleotides: TGTGCCAGCTCTCCAGGGGGGGGCACAGATACGCAGTATTTT. This chain uses TRBV18 with TRBJ2-3, with D possibly being TRBD1 or TRBD2 (7 bases each). Germline CDR1 is KGHSH and CDR2 is LQKENI. This CDR3 is built from 14 residues. The V gene lost 6 bases and the J gene lost 1 base, with 11 bases spanning the gap.

This clone was picked up a small number of times. The gene calls are TRBV5-1 and TRBJ2-7; the D is unclear. The CDR3 has 13 residues. Looked up from germline, CDR1 is SGHRS and CDR2 is YFSETQ. The ends were cut back, 0 bases at V and 2 bases at J, with 6 bases in the middle. The CDR3 loop reads CASSLDSTYEQYF. The CDR3 DNA sequence: TGCGCCAGCAGCTTGGACAGCACCTACGAGCAGTACTTC.

CDR3 in DNA: TGCGCCAGCAGCCAAGACAGGGGGCTGACTGAAAAACTGTTTTTT. Translating gives CASSQDRGLTEKLFF. This chain links TRBV4-3 with TRBJ1-4, with 8 bases that match TRBD1. The germline gives CDR1 LGHNA, CDR2 YSLEER. With 0 bases clipped from V and 7 bases from J, the junction kept 4 bases outside the gene matches. The CDR3 is 15 residues long.